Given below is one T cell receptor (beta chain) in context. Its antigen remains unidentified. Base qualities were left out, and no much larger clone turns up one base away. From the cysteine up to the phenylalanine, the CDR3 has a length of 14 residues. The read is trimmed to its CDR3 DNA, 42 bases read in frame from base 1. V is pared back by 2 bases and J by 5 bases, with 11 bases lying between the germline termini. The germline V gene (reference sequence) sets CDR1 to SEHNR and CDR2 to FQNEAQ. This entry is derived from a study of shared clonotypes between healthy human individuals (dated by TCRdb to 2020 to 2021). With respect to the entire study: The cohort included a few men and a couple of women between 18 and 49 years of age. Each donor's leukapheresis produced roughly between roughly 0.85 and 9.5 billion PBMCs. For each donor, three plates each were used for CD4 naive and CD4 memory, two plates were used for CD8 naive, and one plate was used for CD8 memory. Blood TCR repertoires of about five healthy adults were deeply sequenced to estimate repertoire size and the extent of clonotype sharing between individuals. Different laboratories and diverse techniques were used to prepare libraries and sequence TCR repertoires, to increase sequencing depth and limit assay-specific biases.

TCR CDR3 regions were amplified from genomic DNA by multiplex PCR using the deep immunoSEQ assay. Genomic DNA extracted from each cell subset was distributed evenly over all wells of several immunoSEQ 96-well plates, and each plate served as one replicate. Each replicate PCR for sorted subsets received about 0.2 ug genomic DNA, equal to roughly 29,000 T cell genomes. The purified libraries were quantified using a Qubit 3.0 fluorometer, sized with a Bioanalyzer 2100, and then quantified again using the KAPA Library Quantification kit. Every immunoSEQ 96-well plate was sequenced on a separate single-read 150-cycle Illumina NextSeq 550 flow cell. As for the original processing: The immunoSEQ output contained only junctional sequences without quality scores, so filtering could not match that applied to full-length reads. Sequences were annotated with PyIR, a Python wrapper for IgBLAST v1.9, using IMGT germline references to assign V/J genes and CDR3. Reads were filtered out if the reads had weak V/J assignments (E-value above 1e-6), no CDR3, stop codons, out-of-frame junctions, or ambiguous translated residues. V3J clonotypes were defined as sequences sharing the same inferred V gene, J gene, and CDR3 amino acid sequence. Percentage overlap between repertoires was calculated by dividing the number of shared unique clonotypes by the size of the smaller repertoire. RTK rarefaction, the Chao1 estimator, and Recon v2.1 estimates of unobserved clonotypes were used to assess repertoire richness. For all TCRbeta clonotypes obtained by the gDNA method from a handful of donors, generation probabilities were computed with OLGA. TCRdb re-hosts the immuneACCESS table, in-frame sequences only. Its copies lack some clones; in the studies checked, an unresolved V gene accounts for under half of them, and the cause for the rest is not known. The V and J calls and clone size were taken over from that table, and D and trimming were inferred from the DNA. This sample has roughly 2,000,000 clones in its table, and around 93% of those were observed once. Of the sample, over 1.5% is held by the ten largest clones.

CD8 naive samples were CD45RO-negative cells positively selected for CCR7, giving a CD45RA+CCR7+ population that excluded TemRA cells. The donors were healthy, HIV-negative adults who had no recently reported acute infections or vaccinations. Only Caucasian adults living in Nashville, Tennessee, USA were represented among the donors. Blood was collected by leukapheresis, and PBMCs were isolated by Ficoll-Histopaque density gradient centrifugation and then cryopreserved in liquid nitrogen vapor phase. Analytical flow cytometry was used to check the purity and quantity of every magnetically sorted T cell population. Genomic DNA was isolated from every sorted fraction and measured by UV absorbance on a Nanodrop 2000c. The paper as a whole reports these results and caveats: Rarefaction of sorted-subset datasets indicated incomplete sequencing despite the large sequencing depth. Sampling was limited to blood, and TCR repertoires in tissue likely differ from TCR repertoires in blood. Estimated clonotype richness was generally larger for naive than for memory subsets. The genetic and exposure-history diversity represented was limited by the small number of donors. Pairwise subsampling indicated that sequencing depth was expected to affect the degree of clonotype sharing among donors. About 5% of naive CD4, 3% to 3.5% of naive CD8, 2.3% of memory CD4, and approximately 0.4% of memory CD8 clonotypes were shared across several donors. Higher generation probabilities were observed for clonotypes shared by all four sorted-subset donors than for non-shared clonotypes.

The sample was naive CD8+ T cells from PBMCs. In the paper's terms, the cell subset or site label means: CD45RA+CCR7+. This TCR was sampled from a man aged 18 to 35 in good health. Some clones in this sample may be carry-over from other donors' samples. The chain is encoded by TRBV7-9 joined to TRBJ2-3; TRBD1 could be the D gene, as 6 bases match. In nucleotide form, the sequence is TGTGCCAGCAGCTTACCGCCAGGGGAAGATACGCAGTATTTT. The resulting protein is CASSLPPGEDTQYF.